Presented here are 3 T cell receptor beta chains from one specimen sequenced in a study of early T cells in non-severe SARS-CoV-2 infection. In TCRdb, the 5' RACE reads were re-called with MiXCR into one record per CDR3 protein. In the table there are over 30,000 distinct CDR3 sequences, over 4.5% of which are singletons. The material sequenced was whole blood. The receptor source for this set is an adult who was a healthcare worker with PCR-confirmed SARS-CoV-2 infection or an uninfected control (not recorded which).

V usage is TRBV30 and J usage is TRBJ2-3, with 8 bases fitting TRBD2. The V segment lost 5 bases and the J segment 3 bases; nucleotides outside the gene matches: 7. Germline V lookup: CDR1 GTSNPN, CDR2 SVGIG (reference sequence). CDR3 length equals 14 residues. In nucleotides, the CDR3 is TGTGCCTGGGGACTAGCTGGAATTACAGATACGCAGTATTTT. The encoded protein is CAWGLAGITDTQYF.

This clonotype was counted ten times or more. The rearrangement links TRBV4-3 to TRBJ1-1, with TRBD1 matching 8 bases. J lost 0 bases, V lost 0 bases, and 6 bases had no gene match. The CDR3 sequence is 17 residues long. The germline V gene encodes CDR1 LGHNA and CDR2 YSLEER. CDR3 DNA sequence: TGCGCCAGCAGCCAAGATTGGCGGACAGGGCTGAACACTGAAGCTTTCTTT. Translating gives CASSQDWRTGLNTEAFF.

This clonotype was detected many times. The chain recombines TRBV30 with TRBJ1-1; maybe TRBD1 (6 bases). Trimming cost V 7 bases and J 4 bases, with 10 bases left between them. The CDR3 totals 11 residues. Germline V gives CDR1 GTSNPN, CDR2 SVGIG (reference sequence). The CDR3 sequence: CAFIQGTEAFF. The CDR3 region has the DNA TGTGCCTTTATACAGGGCACTGAAGCTTTCTTT.